These T cell receptor beta chains were read from a single sample in a study of Graves' ophthalmopathy and Graves' hyperthyroidism. TCRdb re-analysed the multiplex PCR reads in MiXCR, keeping a single row per CDR3 protein. Of over 450,000 distinct CDR3 sequences listed, roughly an eighth are singletons. Input material: blood. Receptors were obtained from a woman in her twenties or thirties with Graves' ophthalmopathy. CDR3s include the opening cysteine and the closing phenylalanine or tryptophan. The D gene is left open where the match is weak. Only part of the rows carry a size: once, few, many, or a class if the clone is expanded.

J	size	V	D	DNA	CDR3
TRBJ2-2	-	TRBV9	TRBD1	TGTGCCAGCAAGGGAGGGACAGGGAGCACCGGGGAGCTGTTTTTT	CASKGGTGSTGELFF
TRBJ1-1	many	TRBV2	TRBD1	TGTGCCAGTCCGGGACAGGGCCCTTTTCGGAACACTGAAGCTTTCTTT	CASPGQGPFRNTEAFF
TRBJ1-2	many	TRBV13	-	TGTGCCAGCAGTTCCAACAGTATACGTAACTATGGCTACACCTTC	CASSSNSIRNYGYTF
TRBJ1-2	many	TRBV10-3	-	TGTGCCATCAGTGAGTCTGTAGGGCGGGACTATGGCTACACCTTC	CAISESVGRDYGYTF
TRBJ2-7	-	TRBV28	TRBD1	TGTGCCAGCAGACCTAGGGACAGGGACAGGAGGAACGAGCAGTACTTC	CASRPRDRDRRNEQYF
TRBJ2-7	many	TRBV12-3/TRBV12-4	-	TGTGCCAGCAGTTCGCAAGTCTACGAGCAGTACTTC	CASSSQVYEQYF
TRBJ2-2	many	TRBV6-1	TRBD1	TGTGCCAGCAGTCTTACCGGGACAGGGTCCGGGGAGCTGTTTTTT	CASSLTGTGSGELFF
TRBJ1-2	few	TRBV18	TRBD1	TGTGCCAGCTCACCTACCGGGACAGGAGCCGATTTTGACTACACCTTC	CASSPTGTGADFDYTF
TRBJ1-1	many	TRBV6-5	TRBD1	TGTGCCAGCAGTTACTTGAGCAGGGGGCTGGGGACTGAAGCTTTCTTT	CASSYLSRGLGTEAFF
TRBJ2-4	-	TRBV10-1	-	TGCGCCAGCAGACCCATGACAGAAAGAAACATTCAGTACTTC	CASRPMTERNIQYF
TRBJ2-7	many	TRBV29-1	-	TGCAGCGTTGAAGGGGTCTCCTACGAGCAGTACTTC	CSVEGVSYEQYF
TRBJ2-6	many	TRBV4-2	-	TGTGCCAGCAGCCAAGACTTGTCTGGGGCCAACGTCCTGACTTTC	CASSQDLSGANVLTF
TRBJ2-2	-	TRBV12-3/TRBV12-4	TRBD1	TGTGCCAGCAGTTACAGGGGCGGGAACACCGGGGAGCTGTTTTTT	CASSYRGGNTGELFF
TRBJ2-7	few	TRBV7-3	-	TGTGCCAGCAGCTTAATAGGGACACCCGCCTACGAGCAGTACTTC	CASSLIGTPAYEQYF
TRBJ2-7	many	TRBV28	-	TGTGCCAGCAGGCCCGATTTAAGGGGCTACGAGCAGTACTTC	CASRPDLRGYEQYF
TRBJ2-7	-	TRBV12-3/TRBV12-4	TRBD2	TGTGCCAGCAGTCTCGCCGGGACTAACTACGAGCAGTACTTC	CASSLAGTNYEQYF
TRBJ1-3	few	TRBV6-5	-	TGTGCCAGCAGTCACAACCGGGCCGGTGGAAACACCATATATTTT	CASSHNRAGGNTIYF
TRBJ1-2	many	TRBV6-2/TRBV6-3	-	TGTGCCAGCAGAGGATCAGGAAGCTATGGCTACACCTTC	CASRGSGSYGYTF
TRBJ1-1	many	TRBV6-1	-	TGTGCCAGCAGTGAATGGTCGACCCGCCGCGAAGCTTTCTTT	CASSEWSTRREAFF
TRBJ2-4	many	TRBV19	TRBD2	TGTGCCAGTAGTGCACCGGGACTAGCGGGGAACATTCAGTACTTC	CASSAPGLAGNIQYF
TRBJ2-5	-	TRBV6-1	-	TGTGCCAGCAGTCCCGGCCGGGACGCATTCCAAGAGACCCAGTACTTC	CASSPGRDAFQETQYF
TRBJ1-1	many	TRBV7-9	-	TGTGCCAGCAGCTCTCAGGGGTCTGCCACTGAAGCTTTCTTT	CASSSQGSATEAFF
TRBJ1-1	-	TRBV5-1	-	TGCGCCAGCAGCCCAGAGACACCTTACACTGAAGCTTTCTTT	CASSPETPYTEAFF
TRBJ2-2	few	TRBV5-1	TRBD2	TGCGCCAGCAGTAGACTAGCGGGAAGGAACACCGGGGAGCTGTTTTTT	CASSRLAGRNTGELFF
TRBJ2-7	many	TRBV6-1	TRBD2	TGTGCCAGCAGCCCCATCGCGGGGGGGAGCTACGAGCAGTACTTC	CASSPIAGGSYEQYF
TRBJ1-1	few	TRBV30	-	TGTGCCTGGACCCGAGGGGGGACTCAAGCTTTCTTT	CAWTRGGTQAFF
TRBJ2-7	many	TRBV20-1	TRBD1	TGCAGTGCTGACCGACAGGGTCGAGGGCAGTACTTC	CSADRQGRGQYF
TRBJ2-5	-	TRBV7-8	-	TGTGCCAGCAGCTTCGAGGCTCGGGAGACCCAGTACTTC	CASSFEARETQYF
TRBJ2-7	-	TRBV18	TRBD2	TGTGCCAGCTCCCCAAGAGGCCTAGCGGGGGGGAGCTCCTACGAGCAGTACTTC	CASSPRGLAGGSSYEQYF
TRBJ1-1	-	TRBV29-1	-	TGCAGCGTTTCAGGTTCGTCGGGAGCTTTCTTT	CSVSGSSGAFF
TRBJ2-7	-	TRBV12-3/TRBV12-4	-	TGTGCCAGCAGTTTCGGGCAGGTACTAAGTGAGCAGTACTTC	CASSFGQVLSEQYF
TRBJ1-4	few	TRBV18	TRBD1	TGTGCCAGCTCACCCTCGGGGACAGGGGGAGGCGAAAAACTGTTTTTT	CASSPSGTGGGEKLFF
TRBJ2-2	-	TRBV19	TRBD2	TGTGCCAGTAGGAAACTAGCGCAAAAGGGCACCGGGGAGCTGTTTTTT	CASRKLAQKGTGELFF
TRBJ2-7	many	TRBV9	-	TGTGCCAGCAGCGTAGGAGCCACCTTTCAAGGGGAGCAGTACTTC	CASSVGATFQGEQYF
TRBJ1-1	many	TRBV25-1	-	TGTGCCAGCAGTGAAACCGGGACCCCCACTGAAGCTTTCTTT	CASSETGTPTEAFF
TRBJ1-2	-	TRBV18	-	TGTGCCAGCTCACCACAGGAGAGGTACTATGGCTACACCTTC	CASSPQERYYGYTF
TRBJ2-7	many	TRBV6-5	-	TGTGCCAGTACGTACAGGGTGGAAGGCTACGAGCAGTACTTC	CASTYRVEGYEQYF
TRBJ1-1	many	TRBV7-9	-	TGTGCCAGCAGCCCTACGGGGGGATTTAACACTGAAGCTTTCTTT	CASSPTGGFNTEAFF
TRBJ2-7	many	TRBV6-5	-	TGTGCCAGCAGTTCCGGACAGAACATTTACGAGCAGTACTTC	CASSSGQNIYEQYF
TRBJ1-1	many	TRBV20-1	TRBD1	TGCAGTGCCCCCTGGACAGGGGGTAAGTTGAACACTGAAGCTTTCTTT	CSAPWTGGKLNTEAFF
TRBJ1-5	-	TRBV19	-	TGTGCCAGTAGTATAGTCGGGGAGCTCAATCAGCCCCAGCATTTT	CASSIVGELNQPQHF
TRBJ2-7	few	TRBV6-5	TRBD2	TGTGCCAGCAGTTACGCGGGACTAGCGGGAAATGGCGAGCAGTACTTC	CASSYAGLAGNGEQYF
TRBJ1-1	many	TRBV6-5	-	TGTGCCAGCAGTTATTGGGGGAACACTGAAGCTTTCTTT	CASSYWGNTEAFF
TRBJ1-6	-	TRBV7-2	-	TGTGCCAGCAGCTTAGTGGGTCGTAATTCACCCCTCCACTTT	CASSLVGRNSPLHF
TRBJ1-1	many	TRBV30	-	TGTGCCTGGATCGAGGACCGAATGAACACTGAAGCTTTCTTT	CAWIEDRMNTEAFF
TRBJ1-5	-	TRBV2	-	TGTGCCAGCAGGGGAACCCTGGGGGACAATCAGCCCCAGCATTTT	CASRGTLGDNQPQHF
TRBJ1-1	many	TRBV12-3/TRBV12-4	-	TGTGCCAGCACCTTAAAACAGGGTGGGGTCACTGAAGCTTTCTTT	CASTLKQGGVTEAFF
TRBJ2-7	many	TRBV29-1	-	TGCAGCGTTGAATCGGACAGCTACGAGCAGTACTTC	CSVESDSYEQYF
TRBJ2-5	many	TRBV24-1	TRBD1	TGTGCCACCAGTGATAGGGACAGGGTTGAGACCCAGTACTTC	CATSDRDRVETQYF
TRBJ1-4	-	TRBV5-1	-	TGCGCCAGCAGCCCCGGGATTCTGGACGAAAAACTGTTTTTT	CASSPGILDEKLFF
TRBJ2-7	-	TRBV28	TRBD1	TGTGCCAGCAGGGGATACAACAGGGGGCCCTACGAGCAGTACTTC	CASRGYNRGPYEQYF
TRBJ1-1	many	TRBV11-3	TRBD1	TGTGCCAGCAGCTTAGGGGTACAGGGGGTTTTGGGAGCTATGAACACTGAAGCTTTCTTT	CASSLGVQGVLGAMNTEAFF